The T cell receptor beta chain described here comes from a study of blood T cell repertoires in COVID-19. J was trimmed by 11 bases and V by 2 bases; bases with no gene match: 16. The CDR3 extends over 16 amino acids. Germline lookup yields CDR1 LGHNA and CDR2 YSLEER. Produced via immunoSEQ multiplex PCR; TCRdb's table is partial and in-frame only. Of about 270,000 clones listed, just under 90% are singletons. The TCR was taken from a woman aged 25 to 39 with acute COVID-19. The gene calls are TRBV4-3 and TRBJ1-1; 8 bases agree with TRBD1. Input material: PBMCs or T cells enriched from blood (not recorded which). CDR3 protein: CASSQPSGTGVGTAFF. CDR3 DNA: TGCGCCAGCAGCCAACCTTCCGGGACAGGAGTGGGTACGGCTTTCTTT.